Listed below are T cell receptor beta chains from one sample, sequenced in a study of patients and donors after allogeneic stem cell transplantation. TCRdb analysed the RT-PCR reads with MiXCR anew, one entry per CDR3 protein. Counted here are some 31,000 distinct CDR3 sequences, about two fifths occurring once; the ten biggest clones make up approximately 82%. Sequencing was done on a sample of blood, either unsorted or a sorted T cell fraction (not recorded which). The receptors stem from a human donor who was either an allogeneic HSCT recipient or a stem cell or donor lymphocyte infusion donor (not recorded which). It is not recorded whose cells these are; they may come from a transplant donor. CDR3s include the opening cysteine and the closing phenylalanine or tryptophan. A D gene is named only where the DNA matches it firmly. Expanded clones are given a class, and other clones once, few, many or no size at all.

TRBJ2-1	TRBV12-3/TRBV12-4	18	TRBD2	NA	TGTGCCAGCAGTTTAGCCCTCTGGACTAGCGCATCCTACAATGAGCAGTTCTTC	CASSLALWTSASYNEQFF
TRBJ1-1	TRBV11-2	13	NA	few	TGTGCCAGCAGTTCCCCGGCCGCGCCTGAAGCTTTCTTT	CASSSPAAPEAFF
TRBJ1-5	TRBV5-1	13	NA	few	TGCGCCAGCAGCTTAGTACCCAATCAGCCCCAGCATTTT	CASSLVPNQPQHF
TRBJ2-3	TRBV4-3	14	NA	NA	TGCGCCAGCAGCCAGTCCCTCCCGGGAGATACGCAGTATTTT	CASSQSLPGDTQYF
TRBJ1-3	TRBV20-1	11	NA	NA	TGCAGTGCTAGAGTCAGGAACACCATATATTTT	CSARVRNTIYF
TRBJ1-1	TRBV14	20	TRBD1	few	TGTGCCAGCAGCCAATGGACCGCCCTTCGGACAGGGGCGATGAACACTGAAGCTTTCTTT	CASSQWTALRTGAMNTEAFF
TRBJ2-5	TRBV13	13	TRBD2	few	TGTGCCACACAGCGGGTGGGGGGGGAGACCCAGTACTTC	CATQRVGGETQYF
TRBJ2-5	TRBV7-6	14	TRBD2	few	TGTGCCAGCAGCTTTATCCGGGAGGGAGAGACCCAGTACTTC	CASSFIREGETQYF
TRBJ2-1	TRBV7-9	15	NA	few	TGTGCCAGCAGCCCGCGGAGGGAGAGCTACAATGAGCAGTTCTTC	CASSPRRESYNEQFF
TRBJ2-2	TRBV29-1	14	NA	NA	TGCAGCGCCACCGACGGGGCGAACACCGGGGAGCTGTTTTTT	CSATDGANTGELFF
TRBJ1-2	TRBV4-3	16	TRBD1	NA	TGCGCCAGCAGCCAGGTCACCGGGACAGGGAACTATGGCTACACCTTC	CASSQVTGTGNYGYTF
TRBJ1-5	TRBV12-3/TRBV12-4	13	TRBD1	few	TGTGCCAGCCGGGACAGGGTGGATCAGCCCCAGCATTTT	CASRDRVDQPQHF
TRBJ2-1	TRBV5-4	15	NA	NA	TGTGCCAGCAGCAAGTTGTGGGGTTGGTACAATGAGCAGTTCTTC	CASSKLWGWYNEQFF